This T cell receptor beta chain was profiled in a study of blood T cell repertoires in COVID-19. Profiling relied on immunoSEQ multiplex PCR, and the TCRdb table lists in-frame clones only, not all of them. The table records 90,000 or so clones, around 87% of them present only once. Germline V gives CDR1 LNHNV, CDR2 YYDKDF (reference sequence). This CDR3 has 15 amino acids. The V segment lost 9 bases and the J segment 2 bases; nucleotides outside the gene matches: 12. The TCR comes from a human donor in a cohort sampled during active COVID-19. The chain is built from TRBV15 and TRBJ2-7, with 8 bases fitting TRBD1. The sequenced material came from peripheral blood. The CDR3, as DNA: TGTGCCACGGCTCTGGGGCCGGGACAGGCCTACGAGCAGTACTTC. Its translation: CATALGPGQAYEQYF.